This T cell receptor (beta chain) was sequenced in a study of beta chain features in type 1 diabetes. Study-wide points: TCRB CDR3s were moderately but significantly shorter in Type 1 diabetes patients in all four CD4+ subsets.

Regarding this clone: Its antigen remains unidentified.

The whole isolated RNA underwent reverse transcription, so sequencing captured expressed TCRB transcripts. Profiled with immunoSEQ multiplex PCR; TCRdb holds only in-frame clones, not every one. In the table there are 55,000 to 85,000 clones, just under 50% of which are singletons. V lost 6 bases and J 0 bases, leaving 9 bases between the germline ends. The CDR3 consists of 15 residues. Germline-derived CDR1 and CDR2 are LNHNV and YYDKDF (reference sequence). Specimen: central memory CD4+ T cells from blood. This sequence was found in a man aged 25-40 years with type 1 diabetes. The J gene is TRBJ1-6, the V gene TRBV15; D is ambiguous. CDR3 sequence: CATRRDISYNSPLHF. The CDR3 DNA follows: TGTGCCACCAGGAGGGATATCTCCTATAATTCACCCCTCCACTTT.